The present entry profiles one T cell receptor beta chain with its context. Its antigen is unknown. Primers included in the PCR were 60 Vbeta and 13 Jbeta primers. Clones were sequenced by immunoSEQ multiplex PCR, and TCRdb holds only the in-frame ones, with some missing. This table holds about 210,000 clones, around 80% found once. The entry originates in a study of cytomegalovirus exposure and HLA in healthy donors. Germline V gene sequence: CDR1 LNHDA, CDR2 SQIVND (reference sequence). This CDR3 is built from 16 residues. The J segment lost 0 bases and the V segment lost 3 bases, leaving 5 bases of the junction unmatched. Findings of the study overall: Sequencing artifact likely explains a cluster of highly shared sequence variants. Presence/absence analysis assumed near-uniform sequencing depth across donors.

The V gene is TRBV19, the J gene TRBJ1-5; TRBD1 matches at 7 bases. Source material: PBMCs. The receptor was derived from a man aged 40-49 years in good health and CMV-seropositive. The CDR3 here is CASSMTGTYSNQPQHF. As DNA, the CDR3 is TGTGCCAGTAGTATGACAGGGACCTATAGCAATCAGCCCCAGCATTTT.